The T cell receptor beta chain under discussion was sequenced for a study of cytomegalovirus exposure and HLA in healthy donors. In the case of this clone: Its antigen is unknown.

Primers included in the PCR were 60 Vbeta and 13 Jbeta primers. Assay: immunoSEQ multiplex PCR; the TCRdb copy retains only in-frame clones and omits some. The sample carries tens of thousands of clones, 50% to 80% recorded once. Study-wide points: Some TCR beta chains (roughly 160 of them) were listed as cytomegalovirus-associated. In a later analysis, V- and J-gene trimming of beta chains associated with a DCLRE1C missense variant, replicated independently. A further, later analysis showed that HLA-associated TCR beta chains (compared with equally common others) were more clonally expanded. Most TCR sequences showed up rarely, but some public TCRs showed up in many donors.

V was pared by 1 base and J by 6 bases, with 27 bases between. CDR3 size: 20 residues. The germline gives CDR1 LGHNA, CDR2 YSLEER. The V call is TRBV4-3, the J call TRBJ2-2; a weak D match, TRBD2 (7 bases). The source of this sequence is a man aged 35 to 55 in good health and CMV-seropositive. The sequencing sample was made of PBMCs. The CDR3 sequence: CASSQGGGGRPRKSAGELFF. The CDR3 DNA follows: TGCGCCAGCAGCCAAGGGGGAGGGGGACGGCCCCGGAAAAGCGCCGGGGAGCTGTTTTTT.